What follows is one TCR beta chain and its context. This clone appeared a single time. Its recognized antigen is unknown. Base quality data are lacking; no much larger clone is found one base away. This specimen belongs to a study of blood T cell repertoires in COVID-19 (dated by TCRdb to 2019 to 2021). Turning to the overall study: Samples from collaborators originated in the United States, Italy and Spain and spanned both the acute and convalescent phases of COVID-19. The prospective study material was composed of cDNA or gDNA derived from T cells, B-cell-depleted T cells, or PBMCs. Subjects who had been exposed to COVID-19, were actively infected with it, or had recovered from it provided the deeply sampled blood TCRbeta repertoires that made up the dataset. The repertoires were made available in a free public database intended to serve as a resource for research on the immune response to SARS-CoV-2. Samples were obtained from the ongoing ImmuneRACE study (first 160 participants) and from approximately 1,200 subjects provided by 6 global collaborators. A de-identified subject ID, COVID-19 status, age in years and sex were almost always included in the sample metadata. Where HLA class I and class II types were available, the types were taken from metadata supplied by the sample provider, not from assay-based typing.

The study at large found these results: Clinical and demographic metadata were provided uncurated, with the amount varying by source and participant.

V trim: 4 bases; J trim: 5 bases; unmatched bases: 3. CDR1 GTSNPN and CDR2 SVGIG are derived from the germline V gene (reference sequence). The CDR3, cysteine through phenylalanine, is 14 amino acids long. Only the CDR3 region is kept as DNA, spanning 42 bases read in frame from base 1. TCRbeta CDR3 regions were amplified from genomic DNA by means of the immunoSEQ Assay, a bias-controlled multiplex PCR. Regarding the original processing steps: The number of nucleated cells in each sample was estimated from the amplification of reference gene primers within the assay. Sequence reads were collapsed and filtered to measure the absolute abundance of every unique TCRbeta CDR3 rearrangement. For each sample, productive Simpson clonality was calculated as the square root of Simpson's diversity index over productive rearrangements. TCRdb stores this immuneACCESS table with in-frame sequences only. Part of the clones is absent; in the studies checked, under half of the shortfall reflects unresolved V genes, and no reason is known for the rest. The DNA gave D and trimming, while V, J and clone size come from that table. The sample records 150,000 to 200,000 clones, about 88% of which are singletons. The top ten constitute over 0.85% of the sample.

Each collaborating institution followed its own protocols to collect whole blood in K2EDTA tubes. For TCRbeta analysis, collaborator samples were shipped as frozen whole blood, as isolated PBMCs, or as DNA extracted from either sample type. The material sequenced was peripheral blood. This clonotype originated in a man between 18 and 29 years old with acute or convalescent COVID-19. The V gene is TRBV30 and the J gene is TRBJ2-2; 11 central bases correspond to TRBD2. The CDR3 amino acid sequence is: CAWKGLADTGELFF. The sequenced DNA is TGTGCCTGGAAGGGACTAGCGGATACCGGGGAGCTGTTTTTT.